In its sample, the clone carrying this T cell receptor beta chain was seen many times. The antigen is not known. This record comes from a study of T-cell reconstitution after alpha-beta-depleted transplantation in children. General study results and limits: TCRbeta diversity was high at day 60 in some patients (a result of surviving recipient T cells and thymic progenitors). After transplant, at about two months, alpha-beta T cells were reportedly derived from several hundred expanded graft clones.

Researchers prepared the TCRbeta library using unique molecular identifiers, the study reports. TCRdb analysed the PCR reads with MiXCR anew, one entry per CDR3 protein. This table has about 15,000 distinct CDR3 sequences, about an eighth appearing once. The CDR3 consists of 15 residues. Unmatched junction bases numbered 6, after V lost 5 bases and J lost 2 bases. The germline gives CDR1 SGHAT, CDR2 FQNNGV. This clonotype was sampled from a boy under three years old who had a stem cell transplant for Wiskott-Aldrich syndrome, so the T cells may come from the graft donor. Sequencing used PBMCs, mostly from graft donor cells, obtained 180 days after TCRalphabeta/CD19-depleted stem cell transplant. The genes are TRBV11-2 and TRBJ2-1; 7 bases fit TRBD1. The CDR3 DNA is TGTGCCAGCAGCATAGGACAGGTGGCCTACAATGAGCAGTTCTTC. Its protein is CASSIGQVAYNEQFF.